These 20 T cell receptor beta chains were sequenced from one sample in a study of cytomegalovirus exposure and HLA in healthy donors. PCR was performed using 60 Vbeta and 13 Jbeta primers. Clones were sequenced by immunoSEQ multiplex PCR, and TCRdb holds only the in-frame ones, with some missing. The repertoire holds around 150,000 clones, with approximately 88% as singletons. Input material: PBMCs. These receptor sequences come from a woman in her forties in good health and CMV-seronegative.

This clone has a handful of counts. The gene calls are TRBV27 and TRBJ1-1, with D possibly being TRBD1 (5 bases). Trimming took 5 bases from V and 1 from J, leaving 11 bases between them. Germline V CDR1 and CDR2: MNHEY, SMNVEV (reference sequence). The CDR3 spans 14 residues. The CDR3 nucleotides read TGTGCCAGCAGTGCGGGACTCTCGAACACTGAAGCTTTCTTT. This translates into CASSAGLSNTEAFF.

The chain joins TRBV28 to TRBJ1-2; TRBD1 matches at 8 bases. The ends lost 3 bases at V and 7 bases at J; junction bases unmatched: 7. The CDR3 consists of 14 residues. Germline lookup yields CDR1 MDHEN and CDR2 SYDVKM. CDR3 sequence: CASSFGQGAGGYTF. The CDR3 region has the DNA TGTGCCAGCAGTTTTGGTCAGGGGGCTGGTGGCTACACCTTC.

CDR3 sequence (DNA): TGTGCCGGGAGGGGGGGCACCGAGGACACCATATATTTT. Translated: CAGRGGTEDTIYF. The genes are TRBV28 and TRBJ1-3, with TRBD1 as a possible D gene (6 bases). The CDR3 is made up of 13 amino acids. The V gene's germline CDR1 is MDHEN and CDR2 SYDVKM. Trimming cost V 11 bases and J 8 bases, with 19 bases left between them.

The chain links TRBV9 to TRBJ2-1, with D maybe TRBD1 (5 bases). V lost 0 bases and J 0 bases, leaving 7 bases between the germline ends. This CDR3 is 15 amino acids long. Germline loops: CDR1 SGDLS, CDR2 YYNGEE. In DNA form, the CDR3 reads TGTGCCAGCAGCGTAGCAGGGCCCTCCTACAATGAGCAGTTCTTC. It codes for CASSVAGPSYNEQFF.

The rearrangement uses TRBV9 and TRBJ1-1; 8 bases match TRBD1. The length of the CDR3 is 15 residues. CDR1 is SGDLS and CDR2 is YYNGEE in the germline V gene. Unmatched junction bases numbered 7, after V lost 3 bases and J lost 3 bases. The CDR3 DNA sequence: TGTGCCAGCAGCGCTAATGGACAGGGACACACTGAAGCTTTCTTT. It specifies CASSANGQGHTEAFF.

The V gene is TRBV6-6, the J gene TRBJ2-3, with 8 bases matching TRBD2. Germline-derived CDR1 and CDR2 are MNHNY and SVGAGI (reference sequence). J lost 3 bases, V lost 11 bases, and 13 bases had no gene match. CDR3 length equals 15 residues. The CDR3 here is CAFGAAGGGTDTQYF. Written as DNA, the CDR3 is TGTGCCTTTGGGGCGGCGGGGGGCGGAACAGATACGCAGTATTTT.

The V gene is TRBV25-1, the J gene TRBJ2-5; TRBD1 matches 7 bases. The CDR3 contains 15 residues. V shed 3 bases and J 5 bases; nucleotides not matched to a gene: 9. CDR1 and CDR2 from the germline V gene are MGHDK and SYGVNS. CDR3 region: CASSDRRQGGETQYF. The CDR3 DNA follows: TGTGCCAGCAGTGACCGTCGACAGGGTGGGGAGACCCAGTACTTC.

This clone appeared a few times. The CDR3 bases are TGTGCCAGCAGTGAGTTTTTGGGGGGGAAACTGTTTTTT. Amino acid sequence: CASSEFLGGKLFF. The chain employs TRBV25-1 and TRBJ1-4; the D gene is possibly TRBD1 (5 bases). Germline loops: CDR1 MGHDK, CDR2 SYGVNS. With 3 bases removed from V and 11 bases from J, the gap between germline ends came to 13 bases. The CDR3 consists of 13 residues. Full variable domain (remainder filled in from reference TRBV25-1 and TRBJ1-4): EADIYQTPRYLVIGTGKKITLECSQTMGHDKMYWYQQDPGMELHLIHYSYGVNSTEKGDLSSESTVSRIRTEHFPLTLESARPSHTSQYLCASSEFLGGKLFFGSGTQLSVL.

The J gene is TRBJ1-1, the V gene TRBV5-1; D is undetermined. The V end lost 0 bases, the J end lost 0 bases, and 9 bases lay between the germline ends. The germline CDR1 and CDR2 sequences are SGHRS and YFSETQ. CDR3 size: 15 residues. CDR3 amino acids: CASSLGTEMNTEAFF. The DNA for the CDR3 is TGCGCCAGCAGCTTGGGTACAGAAATGAACACTGAAGCTTTCTTT. Looking up the rest from reference TRBV5-1 and TRBJ1-1 gives the full variable domain: KAGVTQTPRYLIKTRGQQVTLSCSPISGHRSVSWYQQTPGQGLQFLFEYFSETQRNKGNFPGRFSGRQFSNSRSEMNVSTLELGDSALYLCASSLGTEMNTEAFFGQGTRLTVV.

The chain is built from TRBV5-4 and TRBJ2-7; D is unclear. The CDR3 consists of 15 residues. V lost 1 base to trimming and J lost 2 bases, with 13 bases between them. Germline-derived CDR1 and CDR2 are SGHNT and YYREEE (reference sequence). The CDR3 DNA reads TGTGCCAGCAGCTTGCCCGGCGGAGACCCCTACGAGCAGTACTTC. It translates to CASSLPGGDPYEQYF.

V is TRBV19 and J is TRBJ2-7; 8 bases align to TRBD1. Germline-derived CDR1 and CDR2 are LNHDA and SQIVND (reference sequence). CDR3 length: 15 amino acids. V lost 5 bases and J lost 4; bases outside the gene matches: 10. The CDR3 sequence: CASSLRTGKGYEQYF. In DNA form, the CDR3 reads TGTGCCAGTAGTCTTAGGACAGGGAAGGGGTACGAGCAGTACTTC.

The chain couples TRBV2 to TRBJ2-5; 7 positions match TRBD2. The tail of the sequence fits TRBJ2-7 better, so the J call may be wrong. Germline values: CDR1 SNHLY, CDR2 FYNNEI. The CDR3 runs 16 residues. The CDR3 protein is CASSEASTAGYYEQYF. CDR3 DNA: TGTGCCAGCAGTGAAGCGAGCACAGCGGGGTACTACGAGCAGTACTTC.

The rearrangement uses TRBV4-3 and TRBJ2-3, with 11 bases matching TRBD2. Trimming removed 1 base from V and 6 bases from J; junction bases left unmatched: 6. This CDR3 comprises 16 residues. Germline V lookup: CDR1 LGHNA, CDR2 YSLEER. CDR3: CASSQGTSGLGDTQYF. CDR3 nucleotide sequence: TGCGCCAGCAGCCAAGGGACTAGCGGGTTGGGGGATACGCAGTATTTT.

The chain carries TRBV4-1 and TRBJ2-1; possibly TRBD2 for D (6 bases). The germline V gene encodes CDR1 MGHRA and CDR2 YSYEKL. The V end lost 2 bases, the J end lost 0 bases, and 11 bases lay between the germline ends. This CDR3 region has 16 residues. The CDR3, as DNA: TGCGCCAGCAGCCAAAGGGACTCAAGCTCCTACAATGAGCAGTTCTTC. Its translation: CASSQRDSSSYNEQFF.

This sequence joins TRBV10-3 and TRBJ1-5, with D uncertain. The CDR3 is made up of 13 amino acids. Germline CDR1 and CDR2: ENHRY and SYGVKD. Trimming took 6 bases from V and 3 from J, leaving 9 bases between them. For the CDR3, the DNA is TGTGCCATCAGGAGGGTCCCCAATCAGCCCCAGCATTTT. Its translation is CAIRRVPNQPQHF.

The V call is TRBV18, the J call TRBJ2-7, with 9 bases lining up with TRBD1. This CDR3 spans 16 amino acids. Looked up from germline, CDR1 is KGHSH and CDR2 is LQKENI. V lost 2 bases to trimming and J lost 0 bases; unmatched junction nucleotides: 5. The CDR3 loop is CASSPTGTGSSYEQYF. The CDR3 DNA is TGTGCCAGCTCACCAACCGGGACAGGGAGCTCCTACGAGCAGTACTTC.

This clone has more than one count but fewer than ten. V usage is TRBV2 and J usage is TRBJ2-5; TRBD1 aligns across 8 bases. The CDR3 sequence is 12 residues long. The germline V gene has CDR1 SNHLY and CDR2 FYNNEI. The V gene end was trimmed by 9 bases and the J gene end by 5 bases; junction bases not matched to a gene: 5. CDR3 protein: CASQGAGETQYF. CDR3 bases: TGTGCCAGTCAGGGGGCGGGGGAGACCCAGTACTTC.

This chain uses TRBV27 with TRBJ1-2; D gene unclear. V was shortened by 5 bases and J by 5 bases, with 18 bases between the two germline ends. Germline V CDR1 and CDR2: MNHEY, SMNVEV (reference sequence). This CDR3 spans 15 amino acids. The CDR3: CASSTLTRGRYGYTF. The CDR3 bases are TGTGCCAGCAGTACCCTAACCCGTGGTCGATATGGCTACACCTTC.

This clone was detected a few times. The chain carries TRBV4-2 and TRBJ1-1; D remains unclear. Germline CDR1 reads LGHNA; CDR2 reads YNFKEQ. The CDR3 loop spans 17 amino acids. V lost 0 bases, J lost 4 bases, and 18 bases lay in between. The CDR3 here is CASSQDTPFRGITEAFF. CDR3 DNA: TGTGCCAGCAGCCAAGATACCCCCTTTCGAGGGATCACTGAAGCTTTCTTT.

The rearrangement joins TRBV19 to TRBJ2-2, with no clear D. The CDR3 totals 15 residues. V lost 4 bases to trimming and J lost 7 bases, with 16 bases between them. CDR1 and CDR2 from the germline V gene are LNHDA and SQIVND (reference sequence). CDR3 in amino acids: CASSKMDRVGGELFF. CDR3 DNA: TGTGCCAGTAGTAAAATGGATCGGGTGGGCGGGGAGCTGTTTTTT. The whole variable domain, filled in from reference TRBV19 and TRBJ2-2, reads DGGITQSPKYLFRKEGQNVTLSCEQNLNHDAMYWYRQDPGQGLRLIYYSQIVNDFQKGDIAEGYSVSREKKESFPLTVTSAQKNPTAFYLCASSKMDRVGGELFFGEGSRLTVL.